The T cell receptor (beta chain) described here comes from a study of T cell responses to AZD1222 COVID-19 vaccine. CDR1 is MNHEY, CDR2 SMNVEV, per germline (reference sequence). V was pared by 1 base and J by 7 bases, with 11 bases of the junction left unmatched. The CDR3 covers 18 residues. Using immunoSEQ multiplex PCR, the repertoire was profiled, and TCRdb retains in-frame clones only, with some absent. The table has about 150,000 clones, 91% seen once; the top ten hold around 1.4%. This TCR derives from an adult in good health. Material: peripheral blood, obtained on day 0 of AZD1222 vaccination. The chain joins TRBV27 to TRBJ1-6, with TRBD1 identical over 9 bases. CDR3 residues: CASSLYLTGGDWNSPLHF. The CDR3 DNA reads as TGTGCCAGCAGTTTATACCTAACAGGGGGCGATTGGAATTCACCCCTCCACTTT.